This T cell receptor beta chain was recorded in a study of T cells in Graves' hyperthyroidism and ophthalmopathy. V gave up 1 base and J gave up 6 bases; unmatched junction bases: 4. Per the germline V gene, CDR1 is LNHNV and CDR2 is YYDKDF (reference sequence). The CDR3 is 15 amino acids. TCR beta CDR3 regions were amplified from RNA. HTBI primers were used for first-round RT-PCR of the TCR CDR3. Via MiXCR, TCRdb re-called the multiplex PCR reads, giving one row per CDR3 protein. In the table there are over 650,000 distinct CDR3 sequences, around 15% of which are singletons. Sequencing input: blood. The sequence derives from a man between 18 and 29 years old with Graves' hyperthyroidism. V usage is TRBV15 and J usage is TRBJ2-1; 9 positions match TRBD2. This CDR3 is CATSRASGRTNEQFF. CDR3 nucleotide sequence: TGTGCCACCAGCAGAGCCAGCGGGAGGACCAATGAGCAGTTCTTC.